This T cell receptor (beta chain) stems from a study of T cell responses to AZD1222 COVID-19 vaccine. Whole-study results and caveats: Donors were largely white British and mainly female; clonal diversity was possibly underestimated. Two AZD1222 doses significantly raised spike-specific TCR breadth and depth over controls. Baseline seropositivity occurred in only six AZD1222 recipients.

V lost 2 bases and J lost 2, with 7 bases in between. CDR3 size: 14 residues. The germline CDR1 and CDR2 sequences are MNHEY and SVGEGT. Note on this clone: The antigen is unknown.

Assay: immunoSEQ multiplex PCR; the TCRdb copy retains only in-frame clones and omits some. The data contain around 140,000 clones, 75% to 90% of them singletons. The TCR comes from an adult in good health. Sequencing used peripheral blood, obtained on day 0 of AZD1222 vaccination. The chain combines TRBV6-2 or TRBV6-3 with TRBJ1-3; D ambiguous. CDR3 loop: CASSYGGAGNTIYF. In nucleotides, the CDR3 is TGTGCCAGCAGTTACGGAGGTGCTGGAAACACCATATATTTT.